What follows are 14 T cell receptor beta chains derived from one specimen sequenced in a study of T cell responses to AZD1222 COVID-19 vaccine. TCRdb's table, derived via immunoSEQ multiplex PCR, lists solely in-frame clones and lacks some. Among more than 80,000 clones listed, approximately 91% were seen once. Sample: peripheral blood, taken on day 0 of AZD1222 vaccination. Receptors were obtained from an adult in good health.

In regard to this clone: The same CDR3 can be traced to other DNA sequences in this sample. The gene calls are TRBV18 and TRBJ1-5; D is unresolved. With 3 bases removed from V and 0 bases from J, the gap between germline ends came to 12 bases. Per the germline V gene, CDR1 is KGHSH and CDR2 is LQKENI. The CDR3 has 16 residues. The CDR3 sequence: CASSPSSPNSNQPQHF. Here the CDR3 DNA reads TGTGCCAGCTCACCTAGCAGTCCTAATAGCAATCAGCCCCAGCATTTT.

The genes are TRBV5-4 and TRBJ1-2; D ambiguous. The CDR3 loop spans 11 amino acids. V was shortened by 4 bases and J by 5 bases, with 6 bases between the two germline ends. Germline CDR1 SGHNT, CDR2 YYREEE (reference sequence). The DNA of the CDR3 is TGTGCCAGCAGCATGGGGTATGGCTACACCTTC. Its translation is CASSMGYGYTF.

The chain uses TRBV18 and TRBJ1-5; maybe TRBD1 (5 bases). The germline V gene encodes CDR1 KGHSH and CDR2 LQKENI. Trimming removed 6 bases from V and 5 bases from J, with 11 bases in between. This CDR3 comprises 13 residues. The CDR3 DNA reads TGTGCCAGCTCGCCAGGGACCGATCAGCCCCAGCATTTT. As protein: CASSPGTDQPQHF.

The table lists this clone with a few counts. The chain recombines TRBV19 with TRBJ1-1, with 8 bases fitting TRBD1. This CDR3 contains 16 residues. V lost 4 bases, J lost 1 base, and 8 bases stayed unmatched. Germline CDR1 LNHDA, CDR2 SQIVND (reference sequence). The CDR3 DNA reads as TGTGCCAGTAGTACACGGACAGGGACTACGAACACTGAAGCTTTCTTT. It specifies CASSTRTGTTNTEAFF.

The J gene is TRBJ1-5, the V gene TRBV7-9; D gene unclear. Germline-derived CDR1 and CDR2 are SEHNR and FQNEAQ (reference sequence). The CDR3 contains 13 residues. Deletions cut 1 base from V and 6 bases from J, with 7 bases between. Here the CDR3 reads CASSLGMAQPQHF. CDR3 bases: TGTGCCAGCAGCTTAGGCATGGCTCAGCCCCAGCATTTT. The full variable domain, rest sourced from reference TRBV7-9 and TRBJ1-5, is DTGVSQNPRHKITKRGQNVTFRCDPISEHNRLYWYRQTLGQGPEFLTYFQNEAQLEKSRLLSDRFSAERPKGSFSTLEIQRTEQGDSAMYLCASSLGMAQPQHFGDGTRLSIL.

V gene TRBV7-8 combines with J gene TRBJ1-1, with D maybe TRBD1 (6 bases). Germline V CDR1 and CDR2: SGHVS, FQNEAQ. V was trimmed by 8 bases and J by 4 bases, leaving 14 bases between them. This CDR3 spans 13 amino acids. The CDR3 DNA reads TGTGCCAGCTCCCGTCCACAGGGCACTGAAGCTTTCTTT. Translating it yields CASSRPQGTEAFF.

This rearrangement joins TRBV11-2 to TRBJ2-7; D unclear. Germline V lookup: CDR1 SGHAT, CDR2 FQNNGV. This CDR3 spans 11 amino acids. The germline V and J ends were trimmed by 8 bases and 4 bases, with 9 bases remaining between them. CDR3 bases: TGTGCCAGCGGGCGGCGGTACGAGCAGTACTTC. Translated: CASGRRYEQYF.

The chain links TRBV18 to TRBJ2-1; D is uncertain. The CDR3 contains 16 residues. The V gene lost 3 bases and the J gene lost 6 bases, with 18 bases spanning the gap. Germline CDR1 KGHSH, CDR2 LQKENI. The CDR3 protein is CASSPPSPSVSNEQFF. Written as DNA, the CDR3 is TGTGCCAGCTCACCCCCCAGCCCGAGCGTCTCCAATGAGCAGTTCTTC. Full variable domain (missing parts from reference TRBV18 and TRBJ2-1): NAGVMQNPRHLVRRRGQEARLRCSPMKGHSHVYWYRQLPEEGLKFMVYLQKENIIDESGMPKERFSAEFPKEGPSILRIQQVVRGDSAAYFCASSPPSPSVSNEQFFGPGTRLTVL.

V usage is TRBV7-2 and J usage is TRBJ1-2; D is ambiguous. Between the trimmed V and J ends, which lost 4 bases and 0 bases, there was a span of 6 bases. The CDR3 contains 13 residues. Per the germline V gene, CDR1 is SGHTA and CDR2 is FQGNSA. CDR3 loop: CASSSTTNYGYTF. CDR3 sequence (DNA): TGTGCCAGCAGCTCGACAACTAACTATGGCTACACCTTC.

Only one count was recorded for this clone. The gene calls are TRBV7-8 and TRBJ2-3; the D gene is possibly TRBD1 (5 bases). The germline V and J ends were trimmed by 3 bases and 2 bases, with 15 bases remaining between them. Looked up from germline, CDR1 is SGHVS and CDR2 is FQNEAQ. CDR3 length: 16 amino acids. The CDR3 DNA reads TGTGCCAGCAGCTTTAATGGACAACGAATCACAGATACGCAGTATTTT. Encoded protein: CASSFNGQRITDTQYF.

This clone showed up just once. The V gene is TRBV28, the J gene TRBJ1-5; D not resolved. The CDR3 is made up of 14 amino acids. Germline assignment: CDR1 MDHEN and CDR2 SYDVKM. Trimming shortened V by 2 bases and J by 7 bases, and 12 bases separated the two germline ends. The CDR3 sequence is CASSLGGSRQPQHF. The CDR3 DNA is TGTGCCAGCAGTTTAGGAGGGTCCCGGCAGCCCCAGCATTTT.

This sequence joins TRBV12-3 or TRBV12-4 and TRBJ2-5, with a possible D match to TRBD1 (5 bases). The germline V and J ends were trimmed by 6 bases and 9 bases, with 14 bases remaining between them. This CDR3 contains 12 residues. Here the CDR3 DNA reads TGTGCCAGCAGGTTGACCTTGGGGCCCCAGTACTTC. Translation gives CASRLTLGPQYF.

The rearrangement links TRBV7-9 to TRBJ1-6, with D possibly matching TRBD1 (6 bases). Trimming took off 3 bases at V and 7 bases at J, with 13 bases between the two ends. Germline V gene data show CDR1 as SEHNR and CDR2 as FQNEAQ (reference sequence). The CDR3 is made up of 15 amino acids. This CDR3 is CASSFFGGANSPLHF. CDR3 coding DNA: TGTGCCAGCAGCTTTTTCGGGGGCGCGAATTCACCCCTCCACTTT.

The chain links TRBV2 to TRBJ2-7, with D possibly matching TRBD2 (6 bases). The CDR3 spans 17 residues. V lost 10 bases and J 1 base, leaving 26 bases between the germline ends. CDR1 and CDR2 (germline): SNHLY, FYNNEI. In nucleotides, the CDR3 is TGTGCCACCTTCTTGAGGAGGGTCCAAACAGTGTCCTACGAGCAGTACTTC. Its protein is CATFLRRVQTVSYEQYF.